The rows below give T cell receptor beta chains drawn from one sample of a study of blood T cell repertoires in COVID-19. Some clones are missing from TCRdb's copy, which holds only in-frame ones; the method was immunoSEQ multiplex PCR. The sample has roughly 62,000 clones; roughly 79% are singletons. The sequenced sample consisted of peripheral blood. The receptors stem from a man between 60 and 75 years old with acute or convalescent COVID-19. Both conserved end residues are part of each CDR3. The order of the fields is V gene, CDR3 protein.

TRBV4-1 CASSQDSGGFSGNTIYF
TRBV27 CASSPWTAQDLSGYTF
TRBV5-5 CASSRGGQFEAFF
TRBV13 CASGSWFGSGGSYNEQFF
TRBV5-4 CASSPDRVLGGYTF
TRBV15 CATSTGQGRYGYTF
TRBV27 CASSPKILDSLAQYF
TRBV20-1 CSVLLGGTQYF
TRBV2 CASSVAGGYNEQFF